This T cell receptor beta chain originates from a study of T-cell reconstitution after alpha-beta-depleted transplantation in children. This CDR3 has 13 amino acids. V was pared by 0 bases and J by 4 bases, with 6 bases between. TCRbeta library construction was performed incorporating unique molecular identifiers. Each CDR3 protein gets one entry after TCRdb re-called the PCR reads with MiXCR. The sample contains around 500,000 distinct CDR3 sequences, under 15% of which appear only once. The TCR sequence derives from a human donor who donated a stem cell graft to a child with combined immunodeficiency. The starting material was PBMCs from the stem cell graft donor, obtained from the stem cell graft. The rearrangement joins TRBV12-3 or TRBV12-4 to TRBJ2-5; tentatively, D is TRBD1 (5 bases). CDR3 sequence: CASSLAQGETQYF. The CDR3 DNA is TGTGCCAGCAGTTTAGCGCAGGGAGAGACCCAGTACTTC.